The source of this T cell receptor beta chain is a study of cytomegalovirus exposure and HLA in healthy donors. This clone was recorded a few times. No antigen is known for it. PCR amplification relied on 60 Vbeta primers (plus 13 Jbeta primers). TCRdb's copy holds only in-frame clones and misses some; the assay was immunoSEQ multiplex PCR. The table records approximately 22,000 clones, around 77% of them present only once. From germline, CDR1 is MNHNY and CDR2 SVGAGI (reference sequence). The CDR3 has 12 amino acids. V lost 5 bases and J lost 5, with 9 bases in between. Study findings and constraints: TCR beta V segments were, for the most part, productive about 87% or about 30% of the time in an earlier analysis.

Material: PBMCs. This clonotype originated in a man aged 55 to 70 in good health and CMV-seronegative. The V call is TRBV6-6, the J call TRBJ2-5; D call uncertain. This CDR3 reads CASSELWETQYF. CDR3 DNA: TGTGCCAGCAGTGAGCTTTGGGAGACCCAGTACTTC.